The next 29 T cell receptor beta chains were all read from a single sample in a study of post-analysis software for immune sequencing data. Study-level results: TRBV5-6, TRBV5-1 and TRBV20-1 were among a handful of TRBV segments more frequent in patients than controls.

Presence of unique molecular identifiers characterized the TCR beta cDNA libraries. One entry per CDR3 protein results from TCRdb running MiXCR on the PCR reads. The sample records some 190,000 distinct CDR3 sequences, 29% being singletons. These receptors have no known antigen. The material sequenced was blood. These receptors were taken from a girl aged 2-17 years with multiple sclerosis.

Comment on this clonotype: A much larger clonotype is one base distant, so this may be a read error. V usage is TRBV29-1 and J usage is TRBJ2-1; D gene unclear. This CDR3 comprises 12 residues. Per the germline V gene, CDR1 is SQVTM and CDR2 is ANQGSEA. Trimming shortened V by 2 bases and J by 9 bases, and 11 bases separated the two germline ends. In DNA, the CDR3 is TGCAGCGTTGAAAGGGCAGCGAGTGAGCAGTTCTTC. It is translated as CSVERAASEQFF.

The genes are TRBV27 and TRBJ1-4; D is undetermined. Germline V gives CDR1 MNHEY, CDR2 SMNVEV (reference sequence). The CDR3 is 14 amino acids. V was shortened by 6 bases and J by 0 bases, with 8 bases between the two germline ends. The CDR3: CASSGLTTNEKLFF. The CDR3 DNA is TGTGCCAGCAGCGGGCTTACAACTAATGAAAAACTGTTTTTT.

V usage is TRBV20-1 and J usage is TRBJ1-1; the match to TRBD1 covers 7 bases. The CDR3 contains 15 residues. With 4 bases clipped from V and 0 bases from J, the junction kept 8 bases outside the gene matches. In germline, CDR1 is DFQATT, CDR2 SNEGSKA (reference sequence). CDR3 bases: TGCAGTGCTACCCCGGGACAGAGAATGAACACTGAAGCTTTCTTT. It encodes CSATPGQRMNTEAFF.

This clonotype was counted only a few times. The chain is built from TRBV5-1 and TRBJ1-2; 7 bases agree with TRBD1. J was trimmed by 8 bases and V by 3 bases; bases with no gene match: 4. This CDR3 has 12 amino acids. In germline, CDR1 is SGHRS, CDR2 YFSETQ. Written as DNA, the CDR3 is TGCGCCAGCAGCTCGGGACAGCGAGGCTACACCTTC. Translated: CASSSGQRGYTF.

V gene TRBV28 combines with J gene TRBJ1-3; weak D call: TRBD1 (5 bases). Germline V gives CDR1 MDHEN, CDR2 SYDVKM. V was shortened by 6 bases and J by 0 bases, with 15 bases between the two germline ends. The length of the CDR3 is 16 residues. The CDR3 loop is CASSSLDSRSGNTIYF. CDR3 DNA sequence: TGTGCCAGCAGCTCACTAGACAGTCGCTCTGGAAACACCATATATTTT.

The chain links TRBV7-2 to TRBJ2-1; D unclear. CDR1 is SGHTA and CDR2 is FQGNSA in the germline V gene. V gave up 5 bases and J gave up 6 bases, with 8 bases separating them. The CDR3 is made up of 12 amino acids. The chain's CDR3 is CASSLLRNEQFF. CDR3 in DNA: TGTGCCAGCAGCCTGCTGCGCAATGAGCAGTTCTTC.

This clonotype has more than one count but fewer than ten. An end of the junction differs from the germline gene, which may be a read error. The J gene is TRBJ2-4, the V gene TRBV5-1, with 7 bases identical to TRBD1. In germline, CDR1 is SGHRS, CDR2 YFSETQ. CDR3 length: 15 amino acids. The CDR3 DNA reads as TGCGCCAGCAGCGCAGGGACAGCAATCAAAGACATTCAGTACTTC. This encodes CASSAGTAIKDIQYF. Using reference TRBV5-1 and TRBJ2-4 for the parts outside the CDR3, the full variable domain is KAGVTQTPRYLIKTRGQQVTLSCSPISGHRSVSWYQQTPGQGLQFLFEYFSETQRNKGNFPGRFSGRQFSNSRSEMNVSTLELGDSALYLCASSAGTAIKDIQYFGAGTRLSVL.

To note about this clonotype: Germline and junction disagree at one end, which may indicate a read error. The V call is TRBV19, the J call TRBJ1-5, with D unclear. CDR3 length: 14 residues. In germline, CDR1 is LNHDA, CDR2 SQIVND (reference sequence). CDR3: CASSMLDRNRPQHF. CDR3 nucleotide sequence: TGTGCCAGTAGTATGCTGGATCGCAATCGGCCCCAGCATTTT.

With regard to this clonotype: Compared with germline, one end of the junction differs, possibly owing to a read error. The CDR3, as DNA: TGTGTCAGCAGCCAGGGACACCAAAACTATGGCTACACCTTC. Protein product: CVSSQGHQNYGYTF. The gene calls are TRBV13 and TRBJ1-2; D is perhaps TRBD1 (6 bases). This CDR3 is 14 amino acids long. Germline V lookup: CDR1 PRHDT, CDR2 FYEKMQ (reference sequence).

This clonotype turned up a few times. The chain joins TRBV7-8 to TRBJ2-1; a possible D gene is TRBD2 (6 bases). The germline V gene encodes CDR1 SGHVS and CDR2 FQNEAQ. This CDR3 is built from 16 residues. Trimming cost V 3 bases and J 2 bases, with 14 bases left between them. CDR3 DNA sequence: TGTGCCAGCAGCTTCGGCGGGATGAACGCCTACAATGAGCAGTTCTTC. Its translation is CASSFGGMNAYNEQFF. The whole variable domain, filled in from reference TRBV7-8 and TRBJ2-1, reads GAGVSQSPRYKVAKRGQDVALRCDPISGHVSLFWYQQALGQGPEFLTYFQNEAQLDKSGLPSDRFFAERPEGSVSTLKIQRTQQEDSAVYLCASSFGGMNAYNEQFFGPGTRLTVL.

This clonotype was detected ten times or more. This rearrangement joins TRBV12-3 or TRBV12-4 to TRBJ1-1, with 7 bases matching TRBD1. This CDR3 contains 13 residues. J lost 3 bases, V lost 11 bases, and 9 bases had no gene match. The CDR3 is CASKDRLDTEAFF. In DNA form, the CDR3 reads TGTGCCTCAAAGGACAGGTTGGACACTGAAGCTTTCTTT.

The rearrangement uses TRBV5-6 and TRBJ2-1; TRBD2 might be the D (6 bases). The germline gives CDR1 SGHDT, CDR2 YYEEEE. The V end lost 5 bases, the J end lost 8 bases, and 11 bases lay between the germline ends. This CDR3 is 12 amino acids long. The CDR3 DNA follows: TGTGCCAGCAGGCTCTGGGGGGATGAGCAGTTCTTC. Residues: CASRLWGDEQFF.

This clonotype was recorded a few times. This chain uses TRBV29-1 with TRBJ1-1; TRBD1 aligns across 7 bases. The CDR3 runs 12 residues. V gave up 7 bases and J gave up 2 bases; unmatched junction bases: 4. Germline V gene lookup returns CDR1 SQVTM and CDR2 ANQGSEA. The CDR3, as DNA: TGCAGCGGGGACAGAGTTAACACTGAAGCTTTCTTT. Amino acid sequence: CSGDRVNTEAFF.

The gene calls are TRBV10-3 and TRBJ2-6; 7 nucleotides match TRBD1. Germline V gene sequence: CDR1 ENHRY, CDR2 SYGVKD. V lost 5 bases and J lost 0; bases outside the gene matches: 13. The length of the CDR3 is 19 residues. The CDR3 spells CAISRKQGHEVSGANVLTF. The CDR3 DNA is TGTGCCATCAGTCGAAAACAGGGGCACGAGGTCTCTGGGGCCAACGTCCTGACTTTC.

J is TRBJ1-2 and V is TRBV27, with 9 bases that match TRBD1. The CDR3 totals 13 residues. From germline, CDR1 is MNHEY and CDR2 SMNVEV (reference sequence). Losses at the gene ends were 3 bases for V and 8 bases for J; bases not matched to a gene: 4. The CDR3 spells CASSFLDRGGYTF. DNA of the CDR3: TGTGCCAGCAGTTTTCTGGACAGGGGCGGCTACACCTTC.

In its sample, this clonotype was seen a few times. J is TRBJ1-2 and V is TRBV21-1; the D call in the table, TRBD1, was not verified against the DNA. TRBV21-1 is a known pseudogene. There are 14 residues in the CDR3. The CDR3 nucleotides read TGTGCCAGCAGCAAAGTTCCTCAGGGGGAGGGCTACACCTTC. This codes for CASSKVPQGEGYTF.

Regarding this clonotype: A clone one base away is much larger, so this may be a read error. The V call is TRBV20-1, the J call TRBJ2-1, with D possibly TRBD2 on 5 matching bases. Trimming shortened V by 3 bases and J by 1 base, and 10 bases separated the two germline ends. The germline CDR1 and CDR2 sequences are DFQATT and SNEGSKA (reference sequence). The CDR3 runs to 14 residues. The DNA of the CDR3 is TGCAGTGCTAGGGGCAGCGGATCCTACAATGAGCAGTTCTTC. Its protein product is CSARGSGSYNEQFF.

The genes are TRBV20-1 and TRBJ1-1; D perhaps matches TRBD1 (6 bases). The length of the CDR3 is 14 residues. CDR1 is DFQATT and CDR2 is SNEGSKA in the germline V gene (reference sequence). Trimming removed 6 bases at V and 1 base at J, with 15 bases between. As DNA, the CDR3 is TGCAGTGCCAGAATCGGGGGCGAGAACACTGAAGCTTTCTTT. Amino acids: CSARIGGENTEAFF.

This chain links TRBV16 with TRBJ1-1; D is unresolved. The germline V gene has CDR1 KGHSY and CDR2 FQNENV. The CDR3 covers 14 residues. V shed 3 bases and J shed 4 bases, with 12 bases lying between them. This CDR3 reads CASSHGLTTTEAFF. DNA of the CDR3: TGTGCCAGCAGCCACGGACTTACGACCACTGAAGCTTTCTTT.

This clonotype has only a few counts. As DNA, the CDR3 is TGTGCCAGCAGTTCCCTTTCCTGGGGACAGACGAGCTCCTACAATGAGCAGTTCTTC. Translating gives CASSSLSWGQTSSYNEQFF. The genes are TRBV6-2 or TRBV6-3 and TRBJ2-1; 7 bases are shared with TRBD1. J lost 0 bases, V lost 4 bases, and 15 bases had no gene match. The CDR3 is made up of 19 amino acids. Germline V lookup: CDR1 MNHEY, CDR2 SVGEGT.

In regard to this clonotype: Just one base apart from a much larger clone, this may be a read error. The rearrangement joins TRBV20-1 to TRBJ2-1, with no clear D. CDR1 and CDR2 (germline): DFQATT, SNEGSKA (reference sequence). The CDR3 contains 10 residues. CDR3 coding DNA: TGCAGGGCTAGTCGCAATGAGCAGTTCTTC. Protein sequence: CRASRNEQFF.

Turning to this clonotype: This may stem from a read error, because a much larger clone lies one nucleotide away. This sequence joins TRBV3-1 and TRBJ2-4; D gene ambiguous. The better agreement between TRBJ2-7 and the DNA end casts doubt on the J call. CDR3 length: 11 amino acids. Germline V gene sequence: CDR1 LGHDT, CDR2 YNNKEL (reference sequence). CDR3 protein: CASGQLYEQYF. The CDR3 DNA reads as TGTGCCAGCGGCCAGCTTTACGAGCAGTACTTC.

This clonotype has a count of ten or more. This chain uses TRBV4-1 with TRBJ1-5, with D maybe TRBD1 (6 bases). The CDR3 sequence is 16 residues long. Germline CDR1 and CDR2: MGHRA and YSYEKL. Trimming pared 0 bases from V and 4 bases from J, leaving 13 bases between. CDR3 loop: CASSQEGGTYNQPQHF. CDR3 nucleotides: TGCGCCAGCAGCCAAGAAGGGGGAACCTATAATCAGCCCCAGCATTTT.

The chain uses TRBV6-2 or TRBV6-3 and TRBJ1-5; D gene uncertain. This CDR3 has 14 amino acids. V was shortened by 0 bases and J by 6 bases, with 9 bases between the two germline ends. The germline V gene encodes CDR1 MNHEY and CDR2 SVGEGT. CDR3 coding DNA: TGTGCCAGCAGTTACTCAGGCTTTCCTCAGCCCCAGCATTTT. Encoded protein: CASSYSGFPQPQHF.

At least ten counts were recorded for this clonotype. V is TRBV7-9 and J is TRBJ2-7; D possibly corresponds to TRBD1 (5 bases). Germline V gene lookup returns CDR1 SEHNR and CDR2 FQNEAQ (reference sequence). This CDR3 has 15 residues. V was pared by 0 bases and J by 3 bases, with 12 bases between. The CDR3, as DNA: TGTGCCAGCAGCTTAGCGCGGCACAGGATCTACGAGCAGTACTTC. Translating it yields CASSLARHRIYEQYF.

The table lists this clonotype with a few counts. The rearrangement links TRBV5-1 to TRBJ2-1; 7 bases align to TRBD2. J was trimmed by 5 bases and V by 9 bases; bases with no gene match: 8. Germline V gene sequence: CDR1 SGHRS, CDR2 YFSETQ. The CDR3 contains 13 residues. The CDR3 DNA reads TGCGCCACCTCTACACTAGCGAACAATGAGCAGTTCTTC. This gives the protein CATSTLANNEQFF.

A note on this clonotype: A much bigger clone sits one base away, suggesting this may be a read error. V gene TRBV28 combines with J gene TRBJ2-5; D possibly corresponds to TRBD1 (5 bases). The CDR3 is 11 residues long. Trimming removed 3 bases from V and 13 bases from J, with 12 bases in between. Germline V CDR1 and CDR2: MDHEN, SYDVKM. In DNA, the CDR3 is TGTGCCAGCAGTTTGGGGCTTCGCGGGTACTTC. Translating gives CASSLGLRGYF.

This clonotype has at least ten counts. V usage is TRBV4-2 and J usage is TRBJ1-2; TRBD1 matches 7 bases. This CDR3 has 15 amino acids. Germline assignment: CDR1 LGHNA and CDR2 YNFKEQ. The V and J ends lost 4 bases and 4 bases, in that order; junction bases with no gene match: 9. As DNA, the CDR3 is TGTGCCAGCAGCCTTCGACAGGGTGGTAGCTATGGCTACACCTTC. Translating it yields CASSLRQGGSYGYTF.

This clonotype was picked up one time. The V call is TRBV10-3, the J call TRBJ2-4, with 14 nucleotides matching TRBD2. The J call may be mistaken, given a closer DNA end match to TRBJ2-7. Germline CDR1 is ENHRY and CDR2 is SYGVKD. The CDR3 has 14 amino acids. In nucleotides, the CDR3 is TGTGCCACAAAGACTAGCGGGAGGGCCCACGAGCAGTACTTC. Translation gives CATKTSGRAHEQYF.